A selection of T cell receptor beta chains follows, all from one sample in a study of blood T cell repertoires in COVID-19. Some clones are missing from TCRdb's copy, which holds only in-frame ones; the method was immunoSEQ multiplex PCR. The sample gives 200,000 to 300,000 clones, roughly 86% of which show up once; roughly 4% is in the top ten. The source material was peripheral blood. These receptors came from a man aged 50 to 59 with acute or convalescent COVID-19. CDR3s include the opening cysteine and the closing phenylalanine or tryptophan. Each record gives: J gene, clone size, V gene, D gene, CDR3 DNA, CDR3 protein. D genes are given only for firm matches. Size tells how often a clone was seen (once, few, many) or the class of an expanded clone, and some rows leave it out.

TRBJ1-4 . TRBV18 TRBD1 TGTGCCAGCTCTCCGACAGGGGCTAATGAAAAACTGTTTTTT CASSPTGANEKLFF
TRBJ2-5 . TRBV7-9 . TGTGCCAGCAGCATATCCGGGACTGGGGACCGGGAGACCCAGTACTTC CASSISGTGDRETQYF
TRBJ2-2 . TRBV6-2/TRBV6-3 TRBD1 TGTGCCAGCAGCAGGGGGACGAACACCGGGGAGCTGTTTTTT CASSRGTNTGELFF
TRBJ2-1 once TRBV2 . TGTGCCAGCAGTGAGGAGACTCCGCAGTTCTTC CASSEETPQFF
TRBJ1-5 . TRBV6-5 TRBD1 TGTGCCAGCAGGATACAGGGGGACGGCAATCAGCCCCAGCATTTT CASRIQGDGNQPQHF
TRBJ1-4 . TRBV19 . TGTGCCAGTAGTATCAGAACCGGGACTCCAGAAAAACTGTTTTTT CASSIRTGTPEKLFF
TRBJ2-1 . TRBV9 . TGTGCCAGCAGCGTAGGGGGGGACGCCGCTTACAATGAGCAGTTCTTC CASSVGGDAAYNEQFF
TRBJ1-2 once TRBV9 TRBD1 TGTGCCAGCAGCGTGGGGACAGGGGGCTTATATGGCTACACCTTC CASSVGTGGLYGYTF
TRBJ1-2 . TRBV5-1 . TGCGCCAGCAGCTTGGACAGAGCTAACTATGGCTACACCTTC CASSLDRANYGYTF
TRBJ2-7 . TRBV4-1 . TGCGCCAGCAGCCAAGGGGCAGGCTACGAGCAGTACTTC CASSQGAGYEQYF
TRBJ2-1 few TRBV4-1 . TGCGCCAGCAGCCTGGGAGTCTACAATGAGCAGTTCTTC CASSLGVYNEQFF
TRBJ2-7 once TRBV28 . TGTGCCAGCAGTTTTTTAGGGGCAGGGGGGCCCTACGAGCAGTACTTC CASSFLGAGGPYEQYF
TRBJ2-1 . TRBV4-1 TRBD2 TGCGCCAGCAGCCAAACCCCCAGCGGGAGGGGCTCCTACAATGAGCAGTTCTTC CASSQTPSGRGSYNEQFF
TRBJ1-2 . TRBV27 . TGTGCCAGCGCGAGGGACGGAGGGCCCTATGGCTACACCTTC CASARDGGPYGYTF
TRBJ2-7 . TRBV3-1/TRBV3-2 . TGTGCCAGCAGCCTTCAATACGAGCAGTACTTC CASSLQYEQYF
TRBJ1-5 . TRBV2 TRBD1 TGTGCCAGCAGTGTCGCCGGGACAGGGGTAAATTATAGCAATCAGCCCCAGCATTTT CASSVAGTGVNYSNQPQHF
TRBJ2-7 few TRBV21-1 . TGTGCCAGCAGCAAAGGCCAGGACAGTCCCTACGAGCAGTACTTC CASSKGQDSPYEQYF
TRBJ2-5 . TRBV5-1 . TGCGCCAGCAGCTTGCAGGGAAGGTCAGAGACCCAGTACTTC CASSLQGRSETQYF
TRBJ2-1 . TRBV6-5 . TGTGCCAGCAGTCCTATTCCGGGACAAGAGCAGTTCTTC CASSPIPGQEQFF
TRBJ1-2 . TRBV6-5 TRBD1 TGTGCCAGCAGCCTAACTGAGGGACAGGGGCTTCCTCTCTCCTTC CASSLTEGQGLPLSF
TRBJ2-5 . TRBV19 TRBD1 TGTGCCAGTAGTATTGGCAACAGGGGAAAGAAGGAGACCCAGTACTTC CASSIGNRGKKETQYF
TRBJ1-1 . TRBV25-1 . TGTGCCAGCAGTGAACGAACAGGGCTGAACACTGAAGCTTTCTTT CASSERTGLNTEAFF
TRBJ1-2 . TRBV5-6 TRBD1 TGTGCCAGCAGCTGGGGGGACAGTGGCTACACCTTC CASSWGDSGYTF
TRBJ1-2 . TRBV28 . TGTGCCAGCAGGGGCGACGGATACTATGGCTACACCTTC CASRGDGYYGYTF
TRBJ2-7 . TRBV28 TRBD2 TGTGCCAGCAGTTCGCGAGGGACTAGCGGGACTACCTACGAGCAGTACTTC CASSSRGTSGTTYEQYF
TRBJ2-7 . TRBV20-1 . TGCAGTGCTAGTTCGTGGGCGGGGAGCTCCTACGAGCAGTACTTC CSASSWAGSSYEQYF
TRBJ1-2 . TRBV5-6 . TGTGCCAGCAGCTTGTCCGGGTTAGGTGGCTACACCTTC CASSLSGLGGYTF
TRBJ1-6 . TRBV7-8 . TGTGCCAGCAGCTTAGCGGGCGATGTTAGGGGTTCACCCCTCCACTTT CASSLAGDVRGSPLHF
TRBJ1-1 . TRBV19 . TGTGCCAGTAGTATACTTCAGGGCAGGGGAGACACTGAAGCTTTCTTT CASSILQGRGDTEAFF
TRBJ1-5 once TRBV2 . TGTGCCAGCACTCCCTCGGGGGAACCAAATCAGCCCCAGCATTTT CASTPSGEPNQPQHF
TRBJ2-7 . TRBV27 TRBD2 TGTGCCAGCAGTCAACAGCGGGGAGCCTACGAGCAGTACTTC CASSQQRGAYEQYF
TRBJ2-3 . TRBV27 TRBD1 TGTGCCAGCAGTAAGGACAGGGGCAGCACAGATACGCAGTATTTT CASSKDRGSTDTQYF
TRBJ2-4 . TRBV2 TRBD1 TGTGCCAGCAGTGGTGGACAGGGGGCTGCCAAAAACATTCAGTACTTC CASSGGQGAAKNIQYF
TRBJ2-7 . TRBV4-1 TRBD2 TGCGCCAGCAGCCAAGATACTAGCGGGAGGTCCTACGAGCAGTACTTC CASSQDTSGRSYEQYF
TRBJ1-1 . TRBV7-3 . TGTGCCAGCAGCCGCCTAGAGGGTGGCACTGAAGCTTTCTTT CASSRLEGGTEAFF
TRBJ1-5 . TRBV2 . TGTGCCAGCAGTGAGCAGGGCGGATATCAGCCCCAGCATTTT CASSEQGGYQPQHF
TRBJ1-2 few TRBV14 . TGTGCCAGCAGCCAAGAACGGGACTATGGCTACACCTTC CASSQERDYGYTF
TRBJ1-2 once TRBV28 . TGTGCCAGCAGTCCCGGGGGGGGTAACTATGGCTACACCTTC CASSPGGGNYGYTF
TRBJ1-1 . TRBV27 . TGTGCCAGCAGTTTAAACGGGGTCTTGACTGAAGCTTTCTTT CASSLNGVLTEAFF
TRBJ1-1 . TRBV19 . TGTGCCAGTAGTAGGGGGGTTGGGTCGACTGAAGCTTTCTTT CASSRGVGSTEAFF
TRBJ2-3 . TRBV3-1/TRBV3-2 . TGTGCCAGCACCCCACGGGATGGTAGCACAGATACGCAGTATTTT CASTPRDGSTDTQYF
TRBJ1-2 . TRBV5-1 . TGCGCCAGCAGCTCACCGGGGTATGGCTACACCTTC CASSSPGYGYTF
TRBJ1-5 . TRBV24-1 . TGTGCCACCAGTGATGAAATGGGACTCCGTGGTAATCAGCCCCAGCATTTT CATSDEMGLRGNQPQHF
TRBJ1-4 . TRBV4-2 . TGTGCCAGCGACTCAGGGGTTAGGACAACTGAAAAACTGTTTTTT CASDSGVRTTEKLFF
TRBJ1-1 . TRBV6-5 . TGTGCCAGCAGTCCTCAGGGATTTGAAGCTTTCTTT CASSPQGFEAFF
TRBJ2-1 . TRBV9 . TGTGCCAGCAGCGCTTCCGGGGTTAGCAACAATGAGCAGTTCTTC CASSASGVSNNEQFF
TRBJ1-6 . TRBV4-1 . TGCGCCAGCAGCCAAGAAACCCCGGAGAATTCACCCCTCCACTTT CASSQETPENSPLHF
TRBJ1-6 few TRBV30 . TGTGCCTGGGGGAGACAGCCTTATAATTCACCCCTCCACTTT CAWGRQPYNSPLHF